This passage covers 24 T cell receptor beta chains from one sample sequenced in a study of shared clonotypes between healthy human individuals. The method was immunoSEQ multiplex PCR; TCRdb's version includes in-frame clones alone and lacks a portion of them. The sample includes millions of clones, more than 80% of them seen just once. The sample taken for sequencing was naive CD4+ T cells from PBMCs. Subset of the sample: CD45RA+ positively selected. These receptors were obtained from a young man in good health. Some clones in this sample may be carry-over from other donors' samples.

V usage is TRBV25-1 and J usage is TRBJ2-3; D is ambiguous. Deletions cut 1 base from V and 0 bases from J, with 8 bases between. CDR1 and CDR2 from the germline V gene are MGHDK and SYGVNS. The CDR3 is 15 amino acids. As DNA, the CDR3 is TGTGCCAGCAGTGAATCCCTGCGCAGCACAGATACGCAGTATTTT. Amino acid sequence: CASSESLRSTDTQYF.

The chain uses TRBV7-2 and TRBJ2-1; TRBD1 matches 8 bases. CDR1 is SGHTA, CDR2 FQGNSA, per germline. Trimming took 4 bases from V and 6 from J; bases not matched to a gene: 2. The CDR3 consists of 13 residues. CDR3: CASSSGQVNEQFF. The CDR3 DNA follows: TGTGCCAGCAGCTCGGGACAGGTCAATGAGCAGTTCTTC.

This chain connects TRBV5-1 to TRBJ2-5, with 7 bases identical to TRBD1. Germline assignment: CDR1 SGHRS and CDR2 YFSETQ. The CDR3 length is 13 residues. Germline trimming cut 4 bases from V and 3 bases from J; bases unmatched to any gene: 3. The chain's CDR3 is CASSNQGEETQYF. CDR3 sequence (DNA): TGCGCCAGCAGCAATCAGGGGGAAGAGACCCAGTACTTC.

The J gene is TRBJ2-1, the V gene TRBV7-6, with D possibly being TRBD2 (6 bases). The CDR3 runs to 17 residues. V lost 0 bases and J lost 0, with 12 bases in between. Germline V CDR1 and CDR2: SGHVS, FNYEAQ. The CDR3 protein is CASSLALAGSSYNEQFF. CDR3 bases: TGTGCCAGCAGCTTAGCACTCGCGGGAAGCTCCTACAATGAGCAGTTCTTC.

This clone was seen once. The chain carries TRBV9 and TRBJ2-1, with 14 bases identical to TRBD2. With 2 bases clipped from V and 8 bases from J, the junction kept 21 bases outside the gene matches. Per the germline V gene, CDR1 is SGDLS and CDR2 is YYNGEE. This CDR3 has 21 residues. CDR3 sequence (DNA): TGTGCCAGCAGCGTCACCATCAAACCGGGACTAGCGGGAGTGAGGGGCGATGAGCAGTTCTTC. It yields the protein CASSVTIKPGLAGVRGDEQFF. The variable domain in full, with the rest retrieved from reference TRBV9 and TRBJ2-1, is DSGVTQTPKHLITATGQRVTLRCSPRSGDLSVYWYQQSLDQGLQFLIQYYNGEERAKGNILERFSAQQFPDLHSELNLSSLELGDSALYFCASSVTIKPGLAGVRGDEQFFGPGTRLTVL.

A note on this clone: Other DNA variants within this sample encode the same CDR3. The chain is built from TRBV18 and TRBJ2-3; 9 bases line up with TRBD1. Germline CDR1 KGHSH, CDR2 LQKENI. The ends lost 6 bases at V and 2 bases at J; junction bases unmatched: 6. This CDR3 has 15 amino acids. DNA for the CDR3: TGTGCCAGCTCTCCTGGGACAGGGAACACAGATACGCAGTATTTT. It yields the protein CASSPGTGNTDTQYF.

The chain uses TRBV21-1 and TRBJ2-5; the table's TRBD1 call for D was not verified on the DNA. TRBV21-1 is an annotated pseudogene. The CDR3 length is 16 residues. CDR3 residues: CASRPGIRVGEETQYF. DNA of the CDR3: TGTGCCAGCAGGCCTGGGATCAGGGTAGGAGAAGAGACCCAGTACTTC.

The V gene is TRBV4-1, the J gene TRBJ2-4; D possibly corresponds to TRBD1 (5 bases). The CDR3 has 16 amino acids. Trimming took off 4 bases at V and 6 bases at J, with 19 bases between the two ends. Germline V gene sequence: CDR1 MGHRA, CDR2 YSYEKL. The CDR3 is CASSRSLVGVGNIQYF. Here the CDR3 DNA reads TGCGCCAGCAGCCGGAGTTTGGTAGGGGTGGGAAACATTCAGTACTTC.

The rearrangement uses TRBV9 and TRBJ1-2, with no clear D. This CDR3 has 15 amino acids. In germline, CDR1 is SGDLS, CDR2 YYNGEE. V dropped 0 bases and J dropped 3 bases, with 12 bases sitting between them. The chain's CDR3 is CASSVEARNYYGYTF. In nucleotides, the CDR3 is TGTGCCAGCAGCGTAGAGGCCAGAAACTACTATGGCTACACCTTC.

The V gene is TRBV7-8, the J gene TRBJ2-7; 7 bases are a match to TRBD2. Germline V gene sequence: CDR1 SGHVS, CDR2 FQNEAQ. This CDR3 is built from 14 residues. V was pared by 3 bases and J by 4 bases, with 6 bases of the junction left unmatched. CDR3 in amino acids: CASSFLFSGYEQYF. The DNA for the CDR3 is TGTGCCAGCAGCTTTTTATTTAGCGGGTACGAGCAGTACTTC.

CDR3 nucleotide sequence: TGTGCCAGCAGTCCCACAGGGGGGTCTTACAATGAGCAGTTCTTC. Translation gives CASSPTGGSYNEQFF. This chain joins TRBV28 and TRBJ2-1; 8 bases map to TRBD1. Germline V CDR1 and CDR2: MDHEN, SYDVKM. J gave up 4 bases and V 5 bases, and 7 bases lay outside the gene matches. The CDR3 has 15 residues.

A single count supports this clone. Other DNA sequences in the same sample also yield this CDR3. The rearrangement uses TRBV28 and TRBJ2-2, with D uncertain. This CDR3 spans 12 amino acids. Trimming left V 2 bases short and J 5 bases short, with 3 bases between. Germline values: CDR1 MDHEN, CDR2 SYDVKM. CDR3 DNA: TGTGCCAGCAGTTTAACGACCGGGGAGCTGTTTTTT. This translates into CASSLTTGELFF.

CDR3 region: CAWSVNRGAEAFF. The CDR3 DNA reads TGTGCCTGGAGTGTAAACAGGGGAGCTGAAGCTTTCTTT. The chain carries TRBV30 and TRBJ1-1; 7 bases line up with TRBD1. The CDR3 length is 13 residues. J gave up 6 bases and V 0 bases, and 4 bases lay outside the gene matches. Germline assignment: CDR1 GTSNPN and CDR2 SVGIG (reference sequence).

The V call is TRBV10-3, the J call TRBJ2-7; D possibly corresponds to TRBD2 (5 bases). Germline CDR1 ENHRY, CDR2 SYGVKD. The CDR3 is 13 amino acids. V was clipped by 9 bases and J by 11 bases, with 23 bases between them. The CDR3 loop reads CAIKAPGGGRKYF. CDR3 in DNA: TGTGCCATAAAGGCCCCCGGAGGAGGCAGGAAGTACTTC.

The CDR3 DNA reads TGTGCCAGCAGCGACACCCTTGAAGCTTTCTTT. Translating it yields CASSDTLEAFF. The rearrangement uses TRBV6-1 and TRBJ1-1; D gene ambiguous. CDR1 MNHNS and CDR2 SASEGT come from the germline V gene. The CDR3 sequence is 11 residues long. V was trimmed by 6 bases and J by 7 bases, leaving 9 bases between them.

This chain uses TRBV9 with TRBJ2-3; 10 positions match TRBD2. This CDR3 region has 16 residues. The V gene's germline CDR1 is SGDLS and CDR2 YYNGEE. Trimming cost V 0 bases and J 3 bases; bases outside gene matches: 4. The CDR3 DNA reads TGTGCCAGCAGCGTAGTAGGACTAGCGGAGACAGATACGCAGTATTTT. Translated, it gives CASSVVGLAETDTQYF.

The chain is built from TRBV2 and TRBJ2-1; D might be TRBD1 (6 bases). V lost 3 bases and J lost 7, with 13 bases in between. The CDR3 is made up of 14 amino acids. Germline loops: CDR1 SNHLY, CDR2 FYNNEI. CDR3 region: CASSEETGWNEQFF. CDR3 in DNA: TGTGCCAGCAGTGAGGAGACAGGTTGGAATGAGCAGTTCTTC.

V and J are TRBV28 and TRBJ1-2; unclear D gene. CDR1 and CDR2 from the germline V gene are MDHEN and SYDVKM. The V end lost 6 bases, the J end lost 7 bases, and 9 bases lay between the germline ends. This CDR3 contains 11 residues. The CDR3 sequence is CASSPLSGYTF. The CDR3 DNA reads as TGTGCCAGCAGCCCACTTAGTGGCTACACCTTC.

This rearrangement joins TRBV6-1 to TRBJ2-7; D perhaps matches TRBD1 (6 bases). V lost 4 bases and J lost 3, with 19 bases in between. Germline V gene lookup returns CDR1 MNHNS and CDR2 SASEGT. The CDR3 sequence is 16 residues long. The CDR3 here is CASSGVGQGKGYEQYF. The CDR3 coding sequence is TGTGCCAGCAGTGGGGTGGGGCAGGGGAAGGGCTACGAGCAGTACTTC.

As concerns this clone: This sample also contains other DNA sequences that code for the same CDR3. The chain couples TRBV30 to TRBJ1-2; no reliable D call. The V end lost 2 bases, the J end lost 7 bases, and 8 bases lay between the germline ends. This CDR3 has 11 residues. Germline V gene sequence: CDR1 GTSNPN, CDR2 SVGIG (reference sequence). CDR3 amino acids: CAWSRVGGYTF. DNA for the CDR3: TGTGCCTGGAGTCGTGTGGGTGGCTACACCTTC.

The chain carries TRBV7-2 and TRBJ2-5; weak D call: TRBD1 (6 bases). The CDR3 is 13 residues long. In germline, CDR1 is SGHTA, CDR2 FQGNSA. V was clipped by 5 bases and J by 6 bases, with 13 bases between them. The CDR3 here is CASSIHRDQTQYF. In DNA form, the CDR3 reads TGTGCCAGCAGCATTCACAGGGACCAGACCCAGTACTTC.

The chain carries TRBV19 and TRBJ2-7; D may be TRBD1 (6 bases). The CDR3 loop spans 15 amino acids. From germline, CDR1 is LNHDA and CDR2 SQIVND (reference sequence). V lost 6 bases and J lost 2, with 17 bases in between. CDR3 loop: CASRITPGQAYEQYF. In nucleotides, the CDR3 is TGTGCCAGTAGGATAACCCCGGGACAAGCCTACGAGCAGTACTTC.

The chain is built from TRBV30 and TRBJ2-7; maybe TRBD2 (5 bases). The CDR3 is made up of 14 amino acids. V was clipped by 8 bases and J by 4 bases, with 21 bases between them. Germline-derived CDR1 and CDR2 are GTSNPN and SVGIG (reference sequence). For the CDR3, the DNA is TGTGCCGGATCCCCGGGGTTCAGCGGTTACGAGCAGTACTTC. Residues: CAGSPGFSGYEQYF. Looking up the rest from reference TRBV30 and TRBJ2-7 gives the full variable domain: SQTIHQWPATLVQPVGSPLSLECTVEGTSNPNLYWYRQAAGRGLQLLFYSVGIGQISSEVPQNLSASRPQDRQFILSSKKLLLSDSGFYLCAGSPGFSGYEQYFGPGTRLTVT.

J is TRBJ2-2 and V is TRBV10-2; D tentatively reads TRBD1 or TRBD2 (5 bases each). This CDR3 comprises 13 residues. Germline loops: CDR1 WSHSY, CDR2 SAAADI. The V end was cut by 7 bases, the J end by 4 bases, with 10 bases between. In DNA form, the CDR3 reads TGCGCCAGCAAAGAGGGGAGCACCGGGGAGCTGTTTTTT. Protein product: CASKEGSTGELFF.